This TCR beta chain derives from a study of T cell changes during pregnancy in multiple sclerosis. Libraries were prepared by immunoSEQ multiplex PCR; TCRdb keeps only in-frame clonotypes and omits some of them. The data hold approximately 100,000 clones, with approximately 90% observed a single time. The ends were cut back, 9 bases at V and 2 bases at J, with 8 bases in the middle. Germline loops: CDR1 LNHDA, CDR2 SQIVND (reference sequence). The CDR3 contains 13 residues. This clonotype was sampled from a female donor with multiple sclerosis, enrolled in a pregnancy study. Sample: peripheral blood, taken after pregnancy. V is TRBV19 and J is TRBJ1-6, with D perhaps matching TRBD1 (6 bases). DNA for the CDR3: TGTGCCAGCGGGGACACCTATAATTCACCCCTCCACTTT. It specifies CASGDTYNSPLHF.